The 21 T cell receptor beta chains listed next were all sequenced from one sample in a study of blood T cell repertoires in COVID-19. Generated by immunoSEQ multiplex PCR, the TCRdb table keeps only in-frame clones and is missing some. The profile shows some 270,000 clones, roughly nine tenths of them singletons. The specimen was peripheral blood. These receptors came from a woman in her sixties or seventies who had recovered from COVID-19.

V gene TRBV19 combines with J gene TRBJ1-2; 7 bases fit TRBD1. V lost 7 bases to trimming and J lost 0 bases; unmatched junction nucleotides: 5. CDR1 is LNHDA and CDR2 is SQIVND in the germline V gene (reference sequence). This CDR3 contains 14 residues. CDR3 DNA: TGTGCCAGTACTAGGGACAGAGCTAACTATGGCTACACCTTC. Its protein product is CASTRDRANYGYTF.

The chain is built from TRBV5-1 and TRBJ2-1; 7 bases align to TRBD2. V was clipped by 4 bases and J by 6 bases; unmatched bases: 10. Per germline, CDR1 SGHRS and CDR2 YFSETQ. CDR3 size: 15 residues. CDR3 sequence: CASSLNSGDLNEQFF. In DNA, the CDR3 is TGCGCCAGCAGCCTTAACAGCGGGGACCTCAATGAGCAGTTCTTC.

In this sample, this clone turned up many times. The rearrangement uses TRBV10-1 and TRBJ2-7; maybe TRBD1 (5 bases). Deletions cut 5 bases from V and 0 bases from J, with 20 bases between. Germline CDR1 WNHNN, CDR2 SYGVQD (reference sequence). The CDR3 is made up of 17 amino acids. CDR3 sequence reads: CASSPLAWGISSYEQYF. The CDR3 region has the DNA TGCGCCAGCAGTCCATTGGCCTGGGGCATCTCCTCCTACGAGCAGTACTTC.

The V gene is TRBV5-1, the J gene TRBJ2-7; 7 bases map to TRBD1. V was pared by 7 bases and J by 6 bases, with 13 bases of the junction left unmatched. Germline V gene lookup returns CDR1 SGHRS and CDR2 YFSETQ. The CDR3 is 14 amino acids. DNA for the CDR3: TGCGCCAGCCGAATAACCGGGACAGTGGGCGAGCAGTACTTC. Amino acid sequence: CASRITGTVGEQYF.

The chain has TRBV18 and TRBJ1-1, with D possibly matching TRBD1 (5 bases). The V and J ends lost 2 bases and 3 bases respectively, with 13 bases between them. In germline, CDR1 is KGHSH, CDR2 LQKENI. The CDR3 is made up of 15 amino acids. CDR3 in amino acids: CASSPYQGGYTEAFF. In nucleotides, the CDR3 is TGTGCCAGCTCACCATATCAGGGAGGGTACACTGAAGCTTTCTTT.

The chain employs TRBV14 and TRBJ2-7, with D perhaps matching TRBD2 (5 bases). V lost 6 bases and J 3 bases, leaving 15 bases between the germline ends. The CDR3 is made up of 14 amino acids. Germline CDR1 SGHDN, CDR2 FVKESK. CDR3 in DNA: TGTGCCAGCAGTCTGCCCGGGAAAGGCTACGAGCAGTACTTC. Residues: CASSLPGKGYEQYF.

The chain recombines TRBV24-1 with TRBJ2-2, with D possibly TRBD1 on 6 matching bases. The CDR3 is made up of 13 amino acids. Germline CDR1 is KGHDR and CDR2 is SFDVKD. With 8 bases removed from V and 7 bases from J, the gap between germline ends came to 13 bases. The CDR3 spells CATTSTGYGELFF. The CDR3 nucleotides read TGTGCCACCACTTCTACAGGGTACGGGGAGCTGTTTTTT.

The chain links TRBV27 to TRBJ2-2; TRBD2 is a possible D gene (6 bases). CDR3 length equals 14 residues. V was clipped by 5 bases and J by 4 bases, with 11 bases between them. Germline lookup yields CDR1 MNHEY and CDR2 SMNVEV (reference sequence). DNA of the CDR3: TGTGCCAGCAGTCCTAGCGTGGCCACCGGGGAGCTGTTTTTT. Translation gives CASSPSVATGELFF.

The gene calls are TRBV29-1 and TRBJ1-2, with D hard to call. V was clipped by 2 bases and J by 4 bases, with 5 bases between them. Germline V gene data show CDR1 as SQVTM and CDR2 as ANQGSEA. The CDR3 spans 11 residues. CDR3 sequence: CSVETAYGYTF. The DNA for the CDR3 is TGCAGCGTTGAAACAGCCTATGGCTACACCTTC.

The rearrangement uses TRBV2 and TRBJ1-5; D may be TRBD1 (5 bases). Trimming removed 3 bases from V and 5 bases from J, with 11 bases in between. The CDR3 length is 14 residues. The V gene's germline CDR1 is SNHLY and CDR2 FYNNEI. The CDR3 protein is CASSESRVYQPQHF. In DNA, the CDR3 is TGTGCCAGCAGTGAGTCCAGGGTGTATCAGCCCCAGCATTTT.

This rearrangement joins TRBV4-1 to TRBJ2-3, with D possibly matching TRBD2 (5 bases). The CDR3 has 15 amino acids. Germline V gene lookup returns CDR1 MGHRA and CDR2 YSYEKL. V was shortened by 0 bases and J by 2 bases, with 9 bases between the two germline ends. CDR3 DNA: TGCGCCAGCAGCCAAGAGAGGGCTTACACAGATACGCAGTATTTT. Translating gives CASSQERAYTDTQYF.

The chain recombines TRBV5-1 with TRBJ2-7; TRBD1 agrees at 12 bases. J gave up 3 bases and V 0 bases, and 4 bases lay outside the gene matches. There are 16 residues in the CDR3. CDR1 and CDR2 from the germline V gene are SGHRS and YFSETQ. This CDR3 is CASSLGGTGGGYEQYF. The CDR3 DNA reads as TGCGCCAGCAGCTTGGGAGGGACAGGGGGCGGCTACGAGCAGTACTTC.

Here the CDR3 DNA reads TGTGCCAGCAGCCCACAGACAGGGAGAACCGGGGAGCTGTTTTTT. It encodes CASSPQTGRTGELFF. This chain uses TRBV7-8 with TRBJ2-2; 7 positions agree with TRBD1. CDR1 is SGHVS and CDR2 is FQNEAQ in the germline V gene. V trimming: 5 bases; J trimming: 5 bases; junction bases outside the gene matches: 8. This CDR3 spans 15 amino acids. Filled out from reference TRBV7-8 and TRBJ2-2, the complete variable domain reads GAGVSQSPRYKVAKRGQDVALRCDPISGHVSLFWYQQALGQGPEFLTYFQNEAQLDKSGLPSDRFFAERPEGSVSTLKIQRTQQEDSAVYLCASSPQTGRTGELFFGEGSRLTVL.

This chain connects TRBV7-2 to TRBJ1-4; 8 bases are shared with TRBD1. This CDR3 has 16 residues. Trimming at V came to 1 base and at J to 10 bases, leaving 11 bases not matched to a gene. Germline V gene sequence: CDR1 SGHTA, CDR2 FQGNSA. The CDR3 reads CASSLGPAGGGTKLFF. CDR3 bases: TGTGCCAGCAGCTTAGGCCCCGCAGGGGGCGGGACAAAACTGTTTTTT.

This clone has a single count. J is TRBJ1-3 and V is TRBV5-5; unclear D gene. V lost 1 base to trimming and J lost 4 bases, with 9 bases between them. Per germline, CDR1 SGHKS and CDR2 YYEKEE (reference sequence). This CDR3 has 14 amino acids. The CDR3 loop is CASSLNQEGNTIYF. Written as DNA, the CDR3 is TGTGCCAGCAGCTTGAATCAGGAAGGAAACACCATATATTTT.

This clone was seen only once. The V gene is TRBV11-2, the J gene TRBJ2-7, with no clear D. Germline CDR1 reads SGHAT; CDR2 reads FQNNGV. Trimming pared 0 bases from V and 2 bases from J, leaving 8 bases between. The CDR3 is 14 amino acids. The CDR3 sequence: CASSLDPLPYEQYF. Here the CDR3 DNA reads TGTGCCAGCAGCTTAGATCCCCTTCCCTACGAGCAGTACTTC.

The V gene is TRBV4-1, the J gene TRBJ2-1, with D perhaps TRBD1 (6 bases). Trimming pared 1 base from V and 10 bases from J, leaving 14 bases between. In germline, CDR1 is MGHRA, CDR2 YSYEKL. The CDR3 extends over 14 amino acids. The chain's CDR3 is CASSQGQAFREQFF. The CDR3 region has the DNA TGCGCCAGCAGCCAAGGACAGGCGTTTAGGGAGCAGTTCTTC.

The chain combines TRBV25-1 with TRBJ1-3; D gene uncertain. The ends were cut back, 1 base at V and 0 bases at J, with 7 bases in the middle. In germline, CDR1 is MGHDK, CDR2 SYGVNS. CDR3 size: 15 residues. The DNA of the CDR3 is TGTGCCAGCAGTGAATGGGCGACCTCTGGAAACACCATATATTTT. Its translation is CASSEWATSGNTIYF.

On this clone itself: One end of the junction does not line up with germline, which may come from a read error. The chain links TRBV5-4 to TRBJ1-2; no clear D. CDR3 size: 13 residues. The germline gives CDR1 SGHNT, CDR2 YYREEE (reference sequence). The CDR3, as DNA: TGTGCCAGCAGCTTAAGTGGCGGTTATGACTACACCTTC. This gives the protein CASSLSGGYDYTF.

The chain links TRBV28 to TRBJ1-3; D is perhaps TRBD1 (5 bases). Trimming shortened V by 5 bases and J by 0 bases, and 11 bases separated the two germline ends. Germline loops: CDR1 MDHEN, CDR2 SYDVKM. The CDR3 is 15 amino acids. CDR3 coding DNA: TGTGCCAGCAGTGTCGTGGGGGGCTCTGGAAACACCATATATTTT. Translated, it gives CASSVVGGSGNTIYF.

The chain joins TRBV27 to TRBJ2-3, with 9 nucleotides matching TRBD1. Germline trimming cut 4 bases from V and 5 bases from J; bases unmatched to any gene: 10. The CDR3 loop spans 16 amino acids. CDR1 is MNHEY and CDR2 is SMNVEV in the germline V gene (reference sequence). The CDR3 DNA reads as TGTGCCAGCAGTTACACCGACCCGGGACAGGGAGATACGCAGTATTTT. This sequence encodes CASSYTDPGQGDTQYF.